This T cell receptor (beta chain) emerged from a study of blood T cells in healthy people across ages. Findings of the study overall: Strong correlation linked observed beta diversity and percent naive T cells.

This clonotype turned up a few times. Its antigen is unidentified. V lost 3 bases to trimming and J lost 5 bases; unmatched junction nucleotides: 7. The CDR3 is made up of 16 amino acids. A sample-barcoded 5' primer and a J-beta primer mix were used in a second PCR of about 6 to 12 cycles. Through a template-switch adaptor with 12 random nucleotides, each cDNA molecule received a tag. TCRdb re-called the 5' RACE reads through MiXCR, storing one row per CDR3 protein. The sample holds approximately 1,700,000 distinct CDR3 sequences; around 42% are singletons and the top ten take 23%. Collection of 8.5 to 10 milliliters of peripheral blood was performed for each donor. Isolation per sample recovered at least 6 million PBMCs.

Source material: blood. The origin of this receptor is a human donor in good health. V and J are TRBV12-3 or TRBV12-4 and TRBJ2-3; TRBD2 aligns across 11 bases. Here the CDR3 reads CASSFEVAGGRDTQYF. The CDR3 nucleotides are TGTGCCAGCAGTTTTGAGGTAGCGGGGGGGCGAGATACGCAGTATTTT.